This TCR beta chain comes out of a study of T cell responses to AZD1222 COVID-19 vaccine. A word on this clone: The antigen is undetermined.

V lost 6 bases to trimming and J lost 4 bases, with 16 bases between them. The CDR3 totals 14 residues. Per germline, CDR1 MDHEN and CDR2 SYDVKM. Using immunoSEQ multiplex PCR, the repertoire was profiled, and TCRdb retains in-frame clones only, with some absent. The sample lists nearly 100,000 clones; over 75% were seen once. Study observations and caveats: Increases in Spike-specific TCR breadth and depth were seen after two AZD1222 doses. Epitopes outside B.1.351 and B.1.1.7 mutated regions reportedly drew nearly half of spike TCRs.

Sample: peripheral blood, taken on day 0 of AZD1222 vaccination. The V and J genes are TRBV28 and TRBJ2-7; D gene uncertain. The receptor was derived from an adult in good health. CDR3 DNA sequence: TGTGCCAGCAGCTCAGCGCCGACCCTTTACGAGCAGTACTTC. Protein product: CASSSAPTLYEQYF.